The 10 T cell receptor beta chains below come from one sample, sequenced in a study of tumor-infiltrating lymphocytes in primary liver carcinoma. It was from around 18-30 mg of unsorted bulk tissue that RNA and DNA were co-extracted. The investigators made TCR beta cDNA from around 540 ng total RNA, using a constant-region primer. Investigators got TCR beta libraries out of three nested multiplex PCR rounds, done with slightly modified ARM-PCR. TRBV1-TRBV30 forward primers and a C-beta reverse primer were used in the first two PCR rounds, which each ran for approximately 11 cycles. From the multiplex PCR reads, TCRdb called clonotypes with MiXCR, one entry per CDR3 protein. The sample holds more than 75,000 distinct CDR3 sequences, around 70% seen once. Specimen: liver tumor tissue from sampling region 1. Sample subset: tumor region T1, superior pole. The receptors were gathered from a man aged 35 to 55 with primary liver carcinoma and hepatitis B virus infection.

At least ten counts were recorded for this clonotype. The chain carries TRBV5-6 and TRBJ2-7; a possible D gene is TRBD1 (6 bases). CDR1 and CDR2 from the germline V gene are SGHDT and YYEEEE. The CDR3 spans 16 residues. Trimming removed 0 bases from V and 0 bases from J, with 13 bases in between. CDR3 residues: CASSLAGTTYSYEQYF. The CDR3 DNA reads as TGTGCCAGCAGCTTGGCCGGGACAACCTACTCCTACGAGCAGTACTTC.

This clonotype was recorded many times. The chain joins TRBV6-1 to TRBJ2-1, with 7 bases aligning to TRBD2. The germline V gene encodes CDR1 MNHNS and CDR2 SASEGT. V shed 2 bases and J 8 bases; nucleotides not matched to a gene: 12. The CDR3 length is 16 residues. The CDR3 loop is CASSETVGGTRYEQFF. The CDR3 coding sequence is TGTGCCAGCAGTGAAACTGTGGGGGGGACGAGGTATGAGCAGTTCTTC.

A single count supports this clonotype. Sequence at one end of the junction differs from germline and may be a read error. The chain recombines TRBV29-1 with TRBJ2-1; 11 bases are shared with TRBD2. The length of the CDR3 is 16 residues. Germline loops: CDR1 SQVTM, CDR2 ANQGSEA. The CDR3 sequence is CIVEPLTSGTYNEQLF. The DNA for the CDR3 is TGCATCGTTGAACCCCTGACTAGCGGGACCTACAATGAGCAGCTCTTT.

The CDR3: CASSMTGIVDTQYF. In nucleotides, the CDR3 is TGTGCCAGTAGTATGACAGGGATCGTGGATACGCAGTATTTT. The chain combines TRBV19 with TRBJ2-3, with TRBD1 matching over 7 bases. The CDR3 has 14 amino acids. Germline lookup yields CDR1 LNHDA and CDR2 SQIVND (reference sequence). The ends lost 3 bases at V and 6 bases at J; junction bases unmatched: 6.

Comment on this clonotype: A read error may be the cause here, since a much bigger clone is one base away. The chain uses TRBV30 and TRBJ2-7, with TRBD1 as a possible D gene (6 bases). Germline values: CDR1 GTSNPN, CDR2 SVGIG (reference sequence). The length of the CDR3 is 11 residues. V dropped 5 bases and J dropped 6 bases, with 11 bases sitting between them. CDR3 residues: CAWGTWTEQYF. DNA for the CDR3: TGTGCCTGGGGGACATGGACCGAGCAGTACTTC.

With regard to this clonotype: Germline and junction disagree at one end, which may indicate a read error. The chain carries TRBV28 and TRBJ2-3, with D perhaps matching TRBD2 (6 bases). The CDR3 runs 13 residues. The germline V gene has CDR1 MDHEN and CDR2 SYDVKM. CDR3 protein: CASSQGLTDTQSF. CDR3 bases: TGTGCTAGCAGTCAGGGACTCACAGATACGCAGTCTTTT.

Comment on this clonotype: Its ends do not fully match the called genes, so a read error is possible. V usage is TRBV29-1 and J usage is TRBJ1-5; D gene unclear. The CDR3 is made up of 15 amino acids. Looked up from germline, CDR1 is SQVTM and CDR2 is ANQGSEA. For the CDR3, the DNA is TGCAGCGTCGCGACCGATGGTGGTAACAATCAGCCCCATCATTTT. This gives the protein CSVATDGGNNQPHHF.

The CDR3 coding sequence is TGTATCAGCAGCCAGGGACTAGCGAGTTCCCCTTTCTACGAGCAGTACTTC. Translation: CISSQGLASSPFYEQYF. V gene TRBV11-2 combines with J gene TRBJ2-7, with 10 bases matching TRBD2. The CDR3 is 17 amino acids. In germline, CDR1 is SGHAT, CDR2 FQNNGV.

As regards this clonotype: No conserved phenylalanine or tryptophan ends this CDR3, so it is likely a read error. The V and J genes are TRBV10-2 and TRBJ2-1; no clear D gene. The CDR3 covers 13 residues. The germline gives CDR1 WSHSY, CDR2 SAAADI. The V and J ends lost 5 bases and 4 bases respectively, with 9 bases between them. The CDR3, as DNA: TGCGCCAGCAGTACAGAGTCATACAATGAGCAGTTCCTC. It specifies CASSTESYNEQFL.

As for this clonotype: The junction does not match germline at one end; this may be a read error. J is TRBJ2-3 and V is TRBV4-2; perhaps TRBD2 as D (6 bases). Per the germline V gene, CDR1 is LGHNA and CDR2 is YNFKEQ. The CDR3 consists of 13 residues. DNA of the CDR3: TGTGCCATCAGCCAAGGGGAGGCAGATATGCAGTATTTT. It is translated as CAISQGEADMQYF.